This T cell receptor beta chain was captured by sequencing in a study of T cells after yellow fever vaccination (dated by TCRdb to 2018 to 2020). Study-level background: The SMART-Seq v4 Ultra Low Input RNA kit was used to prepare libraries from fractions with low cell numbers. Blood was drawn at multiple timepoints before and after primary and secondary immunization, with bulk PBMC replicates and cell subsets isolated. To track T-cell clones before and after primary and booster YFV17D yellow fever vaccination, bulk TCR alpha and beta repertoires were sequenced longitudinally. Two healthy male donors, one aged 18 to 30 and one aged 30 to 40 years, made up the cohort. Overall results and qualifications from the work: Only a couple of donors were included in the study, so the extent to which the findings can be generalized is limited. A small fraction of clonotypes appeared in both the CD4 and CD8 compartments, likely as a result of convergent recombination. Compared with the primary T-cell response, the secondary T-cell response was faster but weaker, reaching its peak on day 5 rather than on day 15. After the booster, most clones that had expanded after primary vaccination were detected again (approximately 95% of CD4 and roughly 86% of CD8), suggesting broad maintenance of memory. FACS-sorted repertoires could contain abundant contaminating clonotypes from the bulk population, so computational filtering was required.

A distance of 18 bases separates the germline ends of V and J, which lose 4 bases and 4 bases respectively. CDR1 and CDR2 were assigned from the germline V gene (reference sequence) as DFQATT and SNEGSKA. From the cysteine through the phenylalanine, the CDR3 covers 15 amino acids. The kept DNA is CDR3 alone, 45 bases in frame from the first base. Data came from an Illumina NovaSeq 6000. Synthesis of TCR cDNA relied on 5'RACE template switching, a step that introduced a universal primer site along with unique molecular identifiers. cDNA synthesis was primed from both the TCR alpha and TCR beta constant segments. Libraries were amplified in two PCR steps, with sample barcodes and sequencing adapters added in the second step. Sequencing of the libraries was done on either Illumina HiSeq 2500 (2x100 bp) or NovaSeq (2x150 bp). From the authors' description of their analysis: MIGEC handled demultiplexing of reads and collapsing into UMI consensus sequences, while MiXCR performed V(D)J alignment. Clonotypes responding to the vaccine were identified with edgeR on replicate PBMC samples, with the criteria of FDR below 0.01 and a log2 fold change above 5 up to day 15. Each bulk clonotype received a CD4 or CD8 identity based on whether the sequenced CD4 or CD8 repertoire contained that clonotype at higher abundance. TCRdb took the public reads, trimmed them with fastp at Q25, ran MiXCR for clone calling and kept in-frame beta chains. Every CDR3 protein is listed once, alongside the most common genes and DNA of its rows. These V and J calls originate from TCRdb's pipeline instead of the authors' own analysis. The sample table lists around 320,000 distinct CDR3 sequences, less than 9.5% of them with a count of one. The ten top clones hold about 3.7% of the sample.

On this clonotype: Its antigen is still unknown. No per-base quality is available; no much larger clone lies one base away.

In the paper's terms, the treatment or condition label means: live attenuated yellow fever vaccine strain. A standard Ficoll-Paque protocol was used to isolate PBMCs from peripheral blood. CD4 and CD8 T-cell fractions were isolated with Dynabeads CD4 and CD8 positive selection kits. RNA was extracted with TriZol from bulk PBMCs, CD4 and CD8 fractions, and dextramer-positive and dextramer-negative fractions. The sequence is built from TRBV20-1 and TRBJ2-3, and possibly TRBD2, on 5 matching bases. The TCR was taken from a man between 18 and 35 years old who received the YFV17D yellow fever vaccine. This specimen was CD4+ T cells sorted from PBMCs, taken 5 days after the yellow fever booster vaccination. CDR3 protein: CSAKVSGEGADTQYF. In nucleotides, the sequence is TGCAGTGCTAAGGTGTCAGGTGAGGGCGCAGATACGCAGTATTTT.